This TCR beta chain was documented in a study of early T cells in non-severe SARS-CoV-2 infection. V lost 4 bases, J lost 0 bases, and 13 bases lay in between. The CDR3 has 16 amino acids. CDR1 and CDR2 (germline): SGHAT, FQNNGV. MiXCR was run by TCRdb on the 5' RACE reads, yielding one entry per CDR3 protein. The sample includes tens of thousands of distinct CDR3 sequences, approximately 13% of them seen just once. This clonotype was seen a handful of times. The sample comprised whole blood. This clonotype was obtained from an adult who was a healthcare worker with PCR-confirmed SARS-CoV-2 infection or an uninfected control (not recorded which). This chain uses TRBV11-2 with TRBJ2-1, with a tentative D call TRBD1 (6 bases). CDR3 DNA: TGTGCCAGCAGCTCCAGGGGAGCCCTCTCCTACAATGAGCAGTTCTTC. As protein: CASSSRGALSYNEQFF.